This T cell receptor (beta chain) was identified during a study of cytomegalovirus exposure and HLA in healthy donors. TCRdb's table, derived via immunoSEQ multiplex PCR, lists solely in-frame clones and lacks some. The data hold some 350,000 clones, with around 90% observed a single time. Study-wide results and caveats: In the 90 to 150 validation repertoires, just under 95% of cluster scores exceeded 0, per a later analysis.

CDR1 and CDR2 from the germline V gene are SGHTA and FQGNSA. The V end was cut by 5 bases, the J end by 0 bases, with 22 bases between. CDR3 length equals 19 residues. This clone showed up many times. Its antigen is still unknown. The clonotype comes from a woman in her thirties in good health and CMV-seropositive. This sequence joins TRBV7-2 and TRBJ2-2, with D possibly TRBD2 on 5 matching bases. Sequencing was done on a sample of PBMCs. The CDR3 spells CASSPSGSGSRTNTGELFF. In DNA form, the CDR3 reads TGTGCCAGCAGCCCTAGTGGCTCGGGGTCAAGAACGAACACCGGGGAGCTGTTTTTT.